This passage covers 25 T cell receptor beta chains from one sample sequenced in a study of blood T cell repertoires in COVID-19. Assay used: immunoSEQ multiplex PCR; TCRdb lists only in-frame clones, some missing. In the table there are tens of thousands of clones, less than 95% of which are singletons. Source material: peripheral blood. Every receptor here comes from a human donor in a cohort sampled during active COVID-19.

The chain combines TRBV27 with TRBJ1-5, with 8 nucleotides matching TRBD1. CDR3 length: 14 residues. Germline V gene data show CDR1 as MNHEY and CDR2 as SMNVEV (reference sequence). Trimming took 3 bases from V and 6 from J; bases not matched to a gene: 4. CDR3 loop: CASSFQGAGQPQHF. The CDR3, as DNA: TGTGCCAGCAGTTTTCAGGGGGCCGGTCAGCCCCAGCATTTT.

The V and J genes are TRBV6-2 or TRBV6-3 and TRBJ2-1; the D is unclear. The V end was cut by 6 bases, the J end by 8 bases, with 14 bases between. CDR1 and CDR2 (germline): MNHEY, SVGEGT. CDR3 length equals 13 residues. CDR3 sequence (DNA): TGTGCCAGCAGGCCTTCTAGTTTTGATGAGCAGTTCTTC. Amino acid sequence: CASRPSSFDEQFF.

This sequence joins TRBV30 and TRBJ2-5; 11 nucleotides line up with TRBD2. This CDR3 comprises 18 residues. Germline lookup yields CDR1 GTSNPN and CDR2 SVGIG (reference sequence). With V trimmed by 0 bases and J by 4 bases, 13 bases remained unmatched. The CDR3, as DNA: TGTGCCTGGAGTGTAGTAGCGGGAGGGCGAGTGGGCAGAGAGACCCAGTACTTC. It translates to CAWSVVAGGRVGRETQYF.

This chain connects TRBV19 to TRBJ2-2; possibly TRBD2 for D (7 bases). CDR1 and CDR2 (germline): LNHDA, SQIVND (reference sequence). The V and J ends lost 0 bases and 5 bases respectively, with 10 bases between them. The CDR3 covers 15 residues. This CDR3 is CASSIEGGATGELFF. The CDR3, as DNA: TGTGCCAGTAGTATAGAGGGGGGGGCAACCGGGGAGCTGTTTTTT. Full variable domain (outside the CDR3, taken from reference TRBV19 and TRBJ2-2): DGGITQSPKYLFRKEGQNVTLSCEQNLNHDAMYWYRQDPGQGLRLIYYSQIVNDFQKGDIAEGYSVSREKKESFPLTVTSAQKNPTAFYLCASSIEGGATGELFFGEGSRLTVL.

This sequence joins TRBV28 and TRBJ2-3, with TRBD2 as a possible D gene (5 bases). CDR1 is MDHEN and CDR2 is SYDVKM in the germline V gene. The CDR3 is 17 amino acids. Trimming shortened V by 6 bases and J by 0 bases, and 19 bases separated the two germline ends. The CDR3 nucleotides are TGTGCCAGCAGGTCGGCCCTCAGCGGTCCTAGCACAGATACGCAGTATTTT. Protein product: CASRSALSGPSTDTQYF.

The genes are TRBV6-2 or TRBV6-3 and TRBJ1-1, with D perhaps TRBD1 (5 bases). CDR1 MNHEY and CDR2 SVGEGT come from the germline V gene. The CDR3 is 17 amino acids. Trimming removed 5 bases from V and 1 base from J, with 20 bases in between. CDR3 bases: TGTGCCAGCAGTCCCCCGGGACTCGGGATTTCGAACACTGAAGCTTTCTTT. Its protein is CASSPPGLGISNTEAFF.

As to this clone: A junction end diverges from the germline sequence, so it may reflect a read error. The chain combines TRBV27 with TRBJ2-7; TRBD2 is a possible D gene (6 bases). The CDR3 consists of 11 residues. Per the germline V gene, CDR1 is MNHEY and CDR2 is SMNVEV (reference sequence). CDR3 amino acids: CASTLGDSQYF. CDR3 sequence (DNA): TGTGCCAGCACTTTAGGGGACTCGCAGTACTTC.

The genes are TRBV9 and TRBJ2-7, with TRBD1 identical over 10 bases. The V and J ends lost 3 bases and 2 bases, in that order; junction bases with no gene match: 5. The germline V gene has CDR1 SGDLS and CDR2 YYNGEE. The CDR3 extends over 15 amino acids. This CDR3 is CASSAGQGVAYEQYF. In DNA form, the CDR3 reads TGTGCCAGCAGCGCTGGACAGGGGGTGGCCTACGAGCAGTACTTC.

The chain uses TRBV27 and TRBJ1-1; TRBD1 might be the D (5 bases). CDR1 is MNHEY, CDR2 SMNVEV, per germline (reference sequence). Trimming took 6 bases from V and 1 from J, leaving 6 bases between them. CDR3 length equals 12 residues. CDR3 sequence (DNA): TGTGCCAGCAGGACAGCGAACACTGAAGCTTTCTTT. Protein product: CASRTANTEAFF.

The V and J genes are TRBV29-1 and TRBJ2-5, with 12 bases matching TRBD2. The CDR3 is made up of 17 amino acids. The J segment lost 2 bases and the V segment lost 0 bases, leaving 7 bases of the junction unmatched. Germline values: CDR1 SQVTM, CDR2 ANQGSEA. The CDR3 DNA reads TGCAGCGTTGAAGAAAGACTAGCGGGAGTGGGGCAAGAGACCCAGTACTTC. This codes for CSVEERLAGVGQETQYF.

This clone was seen only once. This chain connects TRBV27 to TRBJ2-7, with TRBD2 matching 7 bases. The junction had 14 bases not matched to a gene; V was cut back by 8 bases and J by 1 base. The CDR3 runs to 16 residues. Germline V lookup: CDR1 MNHEY, CDR2 SMNVEV (reference sequence). The CDR3 here is CASYARSGTQSYEQYF. DNA of the CDR3: TGTGCCAGCTACGCACGAAGCGGGACTCAATCCTACGAGCAGTACTTC.

The CDR3 is CASSPSWDSLGYTF. In DNA, the CDR3 is TGTGCCAGCAGCCCTTCCTGGGACAGCCTTGGCTACACCTTC. This chain joins TRBV2 and TRBJ1-2; 7 bases fit TRBD1. Trimming took 6 bases from V and 7 from J; bases not matched to a gene: 11. Germline loops: CDR1 SNHLY, CDR2 FYNNEI. The CDR3 extends over 14 amino acids.

The V call is TRBV5-1, the J call TRBJ1-1, with 9 bases that match TRBD1. Losses at the gene ends were 4 bases for V and 9 bases for J; bases not matched to a gene: 4. Germline CDR1 reads SGHRS; CDR2 reads YFSETQ. The CDR3 runs to 12 residues. The CDR3 region is CASSGTGPKAFF. In nucleotides, the CDR3 is TGCGCCAGCAGCGGGACAGGGCCTAAAGCTTTCTTT.

This chain uses TRBV9 with TRBJ2-3; D may be TRBD2 (6 bases). Germline loops: CDR1 SGDLS, CDR2 YYNGEE. The CDR3 consists of 15 residues. V was trimmed by 5 bases and J by 2 bases, leaving 15 bases between them. The CDR3 nucleotides are TGTGCCAGCAGTCCTCCCGGGAGCCCCACAGATACGCAGTATTTT. Its translation: CASSPPGSPTDTQYF.

This chain links TRBV18 with TRBJ2-1, with D possibly being TRBD1 (6 bases). Germline CDR1 KGHSH, CDR2 LQKENI. This CDR3 comprises 17 residues. V lost 6 bases and J lost 6, with 24 bases in between. CDR3 bases: TGTGCCAGCTCTAAAACCAGGCTGCAGGGGACGACCAATGAGCAGTTCTTC. This translates into CASSKTRLQGTTNEQFF.

The chain has TRBV6-5 and TRBJ2-1; D ambiguous. V was shortened by 6 bases and J by 0 bases, with 9 bases between the two germline ends. Germline V gene data show CDR1 as MNHEY and CDR2 as SVGAGI. The CDR3 extends over 14 amino acids. For the CDR3, the DNA is TGTGCCAGCAGAAACCCCGGCTCCTACAATGAGCAGTTCTTC. It specifies CASRNPGSYNEQFF.

The V and J genes are TRBV20-1 and TRBJ2-5, with TRBD1 identical over 7 bases. This CDR3 comprises 14 residues. V dropped 3 bases and J dropped 3; count of bases not matched to a gene: 7. The germline CDR1 and CDR2 sequences are DFQATT and SNEGSKA (reference sequence). CDR3 residues: CSASSGTDKETQYF. CDR3 nucleotides: TGCAGTGCTAGTTCCGGGACAGATAAAGAGACCCAGTACTTC.

The J gene is TRBJ1-1, the V gene TRBV18; no definite D call. The CDR3 covers 13 residues. V lost 1 base and J lost 1, with 4 bases in between. Per the germline V gene, CDR1 is KGHSH and CDR2 is LQKENI. CDR3 residues: CASSPLKNTEAFF. DNA for the CDR3: TGTGCCAGCTCACCACTAAAGAACACTGAAGCTTTCTTT.

The V call is TRBV3-1 (or the pseudogene TRBV3-2), the J call TRBJ2-5; 9 nucleotides agree with TRBD2. In germline, CDR1 is LGHDT, CDR2 YNNKEL (reference sequence). CDR3 length: 15 residues. V dropped 4 bases and J dropped 6; count of bases not matched to a gene: 9. This chain's CDR3 is CASSLDAGGRQTQYF. In nucleotides, the CDR3 is TGTGCCAGCAGCCTAGACGCGGGAGGGCGTCAGACCCAGTACTTC.

The chain has TRBV5-1 and TRBJ1-1; TRBD1 agrees at 9 bases. J gave up 1 base and V 4 bases, and 2 bases lay outside the gene matches. This CDR3 is 14 amino acids long. From germline, CDR1 is SGHRS and CDR2 YFSETQ. The CDR3 DNA reads as TGCGCCAGCAGCGCGACAGGGGGGAACACTGAAGCTTTCTTT. It is translated as CASSATGGNTEAFF. Drawing the rest from reference TRBV5-1 and TRBJ1-1, the complete variable domain is KAGVTQTPRYLIKTRGQQVTLSCSPISGHRSVSWYQQTPGQGLQFLFEYFSETQRNKGNFPGRFSGRQFSNSRSEMNVSTLELGDSALYLCASSATGGNTEAFFGQGTRLTVV.

The chain carries TRBV2 and TRBJ2-3; 7 bases map to TRBD1. The CDR3 is made up of 15 amino acids. V gave up 3 bases and J gave up 0 bases; unmatched junction bases: 3. Germline loops: CDR1 SNHLY, CDR2 FYNNEI. CDR3 sequence: CASSDVGQSTDTQYF. CDR3 coding DNA: TGTGCCAGCAGTGACGTGGGACAGAGCACAGATACGCAGTATTTT. Looking up the rest from reference TRBV2 and TRBJ2-3 gives the full variable domain: EPEVTQTPSHQVTQMGQEVILRCVPISNHLYFYWYRQILGQKVEFLVSFYNNEISEKSEIFDDQFSVERPDGSNFTLKIRSTKLEDSAMYFCASSDVGQSTDTQYFGPGTRLTVL.

This chain uses TRBV7-3 with TRBJ2-2; D uncertain. The CDR3 covers 14 residues. V was cut by 0 bases and J by 6 bases, with 8 bases left in between. Germline V gene data show CDR1 as SGHTA and CDR2 as FQGTGA. The CDR3 bases are TGTGCCAGCAGCTTAACGCTAGGAGCCGGGGAGCTGTTTTTT. Its protein product is CASSLTLGAGELFF.

The chain carries TRBV10-3 and TRBJ1-1, with no clear D. The CDR3 contains 13 residues. Trimming removed 6 bases from V and 2 bases from J, with 10 bases in between. Germline V gene lookup returns CDR1 ENHRY and CDR2 SYGVKD. CDR3 bases: TGTGCCATCAGCGGAGTCGGTAACACTGAAGCTTTCTTT. It yields the protein CAISGVGNTEAFF.

The chain uses TRBV7-3 and TRBJ2-1, with 9 bases lining up with TRBD2. Germline CDR1 is SGHTA and CDR2 is FQGTGA. The CDR3 length is 16 residues. V gave up 2 bases and J gave up 7 bases; unmatched junction bases: 9. In DNA, the CDR3 is TGTGCCAGCAGCTTATCGGGCGGGAGGGCCTGGAATGAGCAGTTCTTC. Amino acid sequence: CASSLSGGRAWNEQFF. Full variable domain (outside the CDR3, taken from reference TRBV7-3 and TRBJ2-1): GAGVSQTPSNKVTEKGKYVELRCDPISGHTALYWYRQSLGQGPEFLIYFQGTGAADDSGLPNDRFFAVRPEGSVSTLKIQRTERGDSAVYLCASSLSGGRAWNEQFFGPGTRLTVL.

This sequence joins TRBV29-1 and TRBJ1-2; unclear D gene. The CDR3 length is 12 residues. Germline V CDR1 and CDR2: SQVTM, ANQGSEA. The V end was cut by 2 bases, the J end by 5 bases, with 9 bases between. The CDR3 sequence: CSVETGWYGYTF. The CDR3 DNA follows: TGCAGCGTTGAAACCGGGTGGTATGGCTACACCTTC.